Presented here are 9 T cell receptor beta chains from one specimen sequenced in a study of shared T cell receptors in the human thymus. Generated by immunoSEQ multiplex PCR, the TCRdb table keeps only in-frame clones and is missing some. The data contain fewer than 700,000 clones, approximately 90% of them singletons. Another study also made use of these data, one on human thymus T cells.

The sequencing sample was made of thymocytes. All receptors derive from a boy younger than two with a congenital heart defect.

This rearrangement joins TRBV30 to TRBJ2-7; 7 bases map to TRBD1. The junction had 12 bases not matched to a gene; V was cut back by 5 bases and J by 2 bases. Germline CDR1 reads GTSNPN; CDR2 reads SVGIG (reference sequence). The CDR3 has 15 amino acids. The CDR3 nucleotides read TGTGCCTGGGATGAGGAAGCAGGGGGTGCCTACGAGCAGTACTTC. Its protein is CAWDEEAGGAYEQYF.

As concerns this clone: The junction departs from germline at one end; a sequencing error may be responsible. This rearrangement joins TRBV7-7 to TRBJ2-2; the D gene is possibly TRBD1 (6 bases). Germline CDR1 SSHAT, CDR2 FNYEAQ (reference sequence). CDR3 length equals 16 residues. The CDR3 DNA sequence: TGTGCTAGCAGCTTAGCCACGGGACATCACACCGGGGAGCTGTTTTTT. This codes for CASSLATGHHTGELFF.

J is TRBJ1-2 and V is TRBV7-9; 7 positions agree with TRBD1. With V trimmed by 3 bases and J by 1 base, 5 bases remained unmatched. From germline, CDR1 is SEHNR and CDR2 FQNEAQ (reference sequence). This CDR3 has 15 amino acids. CDR3 DNA sequence: TGTGCCAGCAGCTTCCGACAGGGTCATAACTATGGCTACACCTTC. Encoded protein: CASSFRQGHNYGYTF. Full variable domain (remainder filled in from reference TRBV7-9 and TRBJ1-2): DTGVSQNPRHKITKRGQNVTFRCDPISEHNRLYWYRQTLGQGPEFLTYFQNEAQLEKSRLLSDRFSAERPKGSFSTLEIQRTEQGDSAMYLCASSFRQGHNYGYTFGSGTRLTVV.

The chain employs TRBV5-1 and TRBJ2-7; D might be TRBD1 (8 bases). Trimming took off 2 bases at V and 2 bases at J, with 17 bases between the two ends. The CDR3 is 16 residues long. The germline V gene encodes CDR1 SGHRS and CDR2 YFSETQ. The CDR3, as DNA: TGCGCCAGCAGCTTCAACCACAGGGGGGGGCCCTACGAGCAGTACTTC. This encodes CASSFNHRGGPYEQYF.

The chain uses TRBV7-9 and TRBJ2-5; 11 bases line up with TRBD2. The CDR3 has 18 residues. CDR1 is SEHNR and CDR2 is FQNEAQ in the germline V gene (reference sequence). The ends lost 1 base at V and 7 bases at J; junction bases unmatched: 14. The CDR3 DNA reads as TGTGCCAGCAGCTTAGGGACTAGCGGGCCAAAGATCAAGGTGACCCAGTACTTC. Protein sequence: CASSLGTSGPKIKVTQYF. The entire variable domain, with the rest obtained from reference TRBV7-9 and TRBJ2-5, is as follows: DTGVSQNPRHKITKRGQNVTFRCDPISEHNRLYWYRQTLGQGPEFLTYFQNEAQLEKSRLLSDRFSAERPKGSFSTLEIQRTEQGDSAMYLCASSLGTSGPKIKVTQYFGPGTRLLVL.

This sequence joins TRBV19 and TRBJ2-1; 7 bases align to TRBD1. Trimming removed 4 bases from V and 4 bases from J; junction bases left unmatched: 10. CDR1 and CDR2 from the germline V gene are LNHDA and SQIVND (reference sequence). The CDR3 has 16 amino acids. This CDR3 reads CASSSLQGQLYNEQFF. The CDR3 DNA sequence: TGTGCCAGTAGTAGCCTTCAGGGACAGCTATACAATGAGCAGTTCTTC.

The chain recombines TRBV7-3 with TRBJ2-1; maybe TRBD2 (6 bases). Germline values: CDR1 SGHTA, CDR2 FQGTGA. The V and J ends lost 4 bases and 4 bases respectively, with 8 bases between them. The CDR3 is made up of 13 amino acids. CDR3 sequence (DNA): TGTGCCAGCAGCTCGGGACTTTACAATGAGCAGTTCTTC. Protein sequence: CASSSGLYNEQFF. Full variable domain (outside the CDR3, taken from reference TRBV7-3 and TRBJ2-1): GAGVSQTPSNKVTEKGKYVELRCDPISGHTALYWYRQSLGQGPEFLIYFQGTGAADDSGLPNDRFFAVRPEGSVSTLKIQRTERGDSAVYLCASSSGLYNEQFFGPGTRLTVL.

This chain joins TRBV27 and TRBJ2-1, with TRBD1 matching 7 bases. Germline V gene lookup returns CDR1 MNHEY and CDR2 SMNVEV (reference sequence). The CDR3 length is 16 residues. Trimming took 5 bases from V and 10 from J; bases not matched to a gene: 17. CDR3: CASSADRKKNTWEQFF. CDR3 nucleotides: TGTGCCAGCAGTGCGGACAGGAAGAAGAACACATGGGAGCAGTTCTTC.

This rearrangement joins TRBV15 to TRBJ2-5, with 9 bases fitting TRBD1. Germline assignment: CDR1 LNHNV and CDR2 YYDKDF (reference sequence). J lost 3 bases, V lost 2 bases, and 7 bases had no gene match. The CDR3 sequence is 16 residues long. The CDR3: CATSRKSGDREETQYF. The CDR3 DNA reads TGTGCCACCAGCAGAAAGTCGGGGGACAGGGAAGAGACCCAGTACTTC. The full variable domain, with the rest looked up from reference TRBV15 and TRBJ2-5, is DAMVIQNPRYQVTQFGKPVTLSCSQTLNHNVMYWYQQKSSQAPKLLFHYYDKDFNNEADTPDNFQSRRPNTSFCFLDIRSPGLGDTAMYLCATSRKSGDREETQYFGPGTRLLVL.